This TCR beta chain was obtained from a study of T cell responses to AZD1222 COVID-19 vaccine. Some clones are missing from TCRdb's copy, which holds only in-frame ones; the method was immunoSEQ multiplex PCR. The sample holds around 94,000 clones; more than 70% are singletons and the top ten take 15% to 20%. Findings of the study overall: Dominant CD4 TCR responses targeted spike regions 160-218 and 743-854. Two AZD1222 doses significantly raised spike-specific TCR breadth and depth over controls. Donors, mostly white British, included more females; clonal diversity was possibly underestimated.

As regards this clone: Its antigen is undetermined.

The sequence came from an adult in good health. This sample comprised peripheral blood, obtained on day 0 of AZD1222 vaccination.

CDR3 DNA: TGTGCCAGCAGTTACGGCGGCCCCGGCTCTGGGGCCAACGTCCTGACTTTC. Translated, it gives CASSYGGPGSGANVLTF. This chain connects TRBV6-2 or TRBV6-3 to TRBJ2-6; no clear D gene. Per the germline V gene, CDR1 is MNHEY and CDR2 is SVGEGT. Trimming cost V 2 bases and J 0 bases, with 11 bases left between them. There are 17 residues in the CDR3.